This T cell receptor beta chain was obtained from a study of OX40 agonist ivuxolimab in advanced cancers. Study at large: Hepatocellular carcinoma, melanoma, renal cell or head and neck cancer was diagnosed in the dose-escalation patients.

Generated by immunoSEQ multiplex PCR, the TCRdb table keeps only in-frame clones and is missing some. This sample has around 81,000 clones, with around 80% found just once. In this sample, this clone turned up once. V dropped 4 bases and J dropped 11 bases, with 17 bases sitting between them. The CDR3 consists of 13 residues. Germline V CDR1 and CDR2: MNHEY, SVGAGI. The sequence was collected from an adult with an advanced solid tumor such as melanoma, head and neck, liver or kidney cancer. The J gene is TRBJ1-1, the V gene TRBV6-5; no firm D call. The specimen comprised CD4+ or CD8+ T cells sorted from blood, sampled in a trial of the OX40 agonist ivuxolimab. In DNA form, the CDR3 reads TGTGCCAGCAGTTTCGCGCCCCCCTTGGGGGCTTTCTTT. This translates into CASSFAPPLGAFF.